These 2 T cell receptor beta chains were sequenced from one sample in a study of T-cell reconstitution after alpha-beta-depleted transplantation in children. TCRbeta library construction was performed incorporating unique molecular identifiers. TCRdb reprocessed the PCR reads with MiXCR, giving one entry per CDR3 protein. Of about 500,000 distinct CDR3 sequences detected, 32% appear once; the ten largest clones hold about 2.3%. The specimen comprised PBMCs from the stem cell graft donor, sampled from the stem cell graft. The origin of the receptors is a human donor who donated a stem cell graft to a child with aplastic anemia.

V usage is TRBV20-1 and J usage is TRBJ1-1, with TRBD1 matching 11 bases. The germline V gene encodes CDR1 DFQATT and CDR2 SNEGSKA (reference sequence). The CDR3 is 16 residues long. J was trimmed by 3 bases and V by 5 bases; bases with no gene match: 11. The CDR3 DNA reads TGCAGTGCTGCGGACAGGGGGCATTTTAGAGACACTGAAGCTTTCTTT. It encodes CSAADRGHFRDTEAFF.

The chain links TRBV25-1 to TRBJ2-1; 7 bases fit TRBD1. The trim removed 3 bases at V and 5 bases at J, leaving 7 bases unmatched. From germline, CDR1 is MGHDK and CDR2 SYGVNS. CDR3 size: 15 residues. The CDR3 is CASSERTGRDNEQFF. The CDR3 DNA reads TGTGCCAGCAGTGAGCGGACAGGTCGGGACAATGAGCAGTTCTTC. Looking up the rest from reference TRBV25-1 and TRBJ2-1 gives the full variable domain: EADIYQTPRYLVIGTGKKITLECSQTMGHDKMYWYQQDPGMELHLIHYSYGVNSTEKGDLSSESTVSRIRTEHFPLTLESARPSHTSQYLCASSERTGRDNEQFFGPGTRLTVL.